This T cell receptor beta chain was captured by sequencing in a study of regulatory T cells in long-lasting Graves disease. General observations from the study: Persistent patients shared more public clonotypes (about 2,600) than new patients (more than 900). Segments TRBV28, TRBJ1-2 and TRBJ2-5 showed preferential usage in persistent disease.

CDR3 length: 16 amino acids. CDR1 LNHNV and CDR2 YYDKDF come from the germline V gene (reference sequence). The V segment lost 3 bases and the J segment 1 base; nucleotides outside the gene matches: 3. CDR3 regions were amplified by Arm-PCR using iRepertoire HTBI primers to build TCR beta libraries. Each CDR3 protein is one row after TCRdb ran MiXCR on the multiplex PCR reads. Of roughly 420,000 distinct CDR3 sequences listed, roughly 15% are singletons. Time point here: newly diagnosed GD, antithyroid drugs for less than 3 months. Generation of the TCR library employed RNA extracted from PBMCs. The patients were drawn from one endocrinology department in Xi'an, China. This clonotype was seen more than once but under ten times. Antigen unknown. A further study also used this sample, focusing on T cells in Graves' hyperthyroidism and ophthalmopathy. According to that study: It was uncontrolled infection, other autoimmune disease, pregnancy or lactation that excluded patients.

V is TRBV15 and J is TRBJ2-1, with TRBD1 identical over 10 bases. The TCR comes from a woman aged 30 to 39 with Graves disease. The sample consisted of peripheral blood mononuclear cells (PBMCs), taken at new diagnosis, from a patient treated with antithyroid drugs. The CDR3 loop reads CATSRKDRGSYNEQFF. The CDR3 DNA reads as TGTGCCACCAGCAGGAAGGACAGGGGGTCCTACAATGAGCAGTTCTTC.